This T cell receptor (beta chain) was identified during a study of CD8+CD57+ T cells in acquired aplastic anemia. Study conclusions and caveats: Around 30 sequences, all CD8+ CDR3, were shared between patients and controls.

Genomic DNA served as template for TCR beta VDJ and CDR3 profiling. TCRdb reprocessed the reads with MiXCR, giving one entry per CDR3 protein. Of about 200,000 distinct CDR3 sequences in the sample, 55% to 65% were seen once. It was patients with CD8+CD57+ cell expansion by flow cytometry who were chosen for sequencing. Per the germline V gene, CDR1 is SQVTM and CDR2 is ANQGSEA. Trimming took 6 bases from V and 6 from J, leaving 22 bases between them. The CDR3 extends over 15 amino acids. In its sample, this clonotype was seen once. Its antigen is not identified. Sequencing input: sorted CD4+, CD8+, or CD8+CD57+ T cells (not recorded which) from PBMCs. The receptor was isolated from a human donor with aplastic anemia. This sequence joins TRBV29-1 and TRBJ2-3; the D gene could be TRBD1 or TRBD2 (5 bases each). The DNA for the CDR3 is TGCAGCGTAAATGGGGACCCCGTTTATTTTGATACGCAGTATTTT. Its protein is CSVNGDPVYFDTQYF.